This T cell receptor beta chain was documented in a study of blood T cell repertoires in COVID-19. Study-level background: Both acute and convalescent COVID-19 samples were obtained from the United States, Italy and Spain. T cells, B-cell-depleted T cells, or PBMCs supplied cDNA or gDNA.

V lost 1 base and J 6 bases, leaving 24 bases between the germline ends. This CDR3 is built from 19 residues. CDR1 and CDR2 (germline): SGHTA, FQGNSA. Original handling: Estimates of nucleated cell counts were drawn from the amplification of reference gene primers. The protocol was immunoSEQ multiplex PCR, while the TCRdb copy is restricted to in-frame clones and leaves out a portion. V and J calls and clone size come straight from that table; D and trimming were deduced from the DNA. The sample lists about 380,000 clones, 88% occurring once. All enrollees were about 18 to 100 years old and from about 25 US areas.

This TCR derives from a woman in her late teens or twenties who had recovered from COVID-19. The chain is built from TRBV7-2 and TRBJ1-4, with unresolved D. Sequencing was performed on PBMCs or T cells enriched from blood (not recorded which). In DNA form, the CDR3 reads TGTGCCAGCAGCTTAGATCCTATTGGGTTTGGAGCGGCGGATGAAAAACTGTTTTTT. It codes for CASSLDPIGFGAADEKLFF. The whole variable domain, filled in from reference TRBV7-2 and TRBJ1-4, reads GAGVSQSPSNKVTEKGKDVELRCDPISGHTALYWYRQSLGQGLEFLIYFQGNSAPDKSGLPSDRFSAERTGGSVSTLTIQRTQQEDSAVYLCASSLDPIGFGAADEKLFFGSGTQLSVL.